The 24 T cell receptor beta chains below all came from one sample that was sequenced in a study of type 1 regulatory T cells. TCRdb itself ran the reads through MiXCR, one entry per CDR3 protein. The top ten clones hold 2% to 2.5% of a sample with 80,000 to 100,000 distinct CDR3 sequences, around 30% of them seen once. Sample: CD4+ T cells, either the whole sample or a sorted fraction (not recorded which). Receptor source: a human donor in good health.

In this sample, this clonotype turned up a few times. The chain recombines TRBV3-1 with TRBJ2-3, with 11 bases aligning to TRBD2. The CDR3 runs to 18 residues. V lost 7 bases to trimming and J lost 3 bases; unmatched junction nucleotides: 15. CDR1 and CDR2 from the germline V gene are LGHDT and YNNKEL (reference sequence). CDR3 in amino acids: CASTSNSGRAWGTDTQYF. In DNA, the CDR3 is TGTGCCAGCACCTCAAATAGCGGGAGGGCCTGGGGTACAGATACGCAGTATTTT.

This clonotype was observed a few times. The chain recombines TRBV24-1 with TRBJ2-2, with a weak D call TRBD1 (5 bases). CDR3 length equals 14 residues. CDR1 is KGHDR and CDR2 is SFDVKD in the germline V gene. The V end lost 8 bases, the J end lost 3 bases, and 12 bases lay between the germline ends. CDR3: CATMSRGYTGELFF. In nucleotides, the CDR3 is TGTGCCACCATGAGTAGGGGCTACACCGGGGAGCTGTTTTTT.

This clonotype has only a few counts. The chain is built from TRBV9 and TRBJ1-2, with D uncertain. Trimming took off 4 bases at V and 0 bases at J, with 10 bases between the two ends. CDR1 and CDR2 from the germline V gene are SGDLS and YYNGEE. CDR3 length: 14 residues. DNA for the CDR3: TGTGCCAGCAGCCTCAGTCGTTCTAACTATGGCTACACCTTC. This encodes CASSLSRSNYGYTF.

In this sample, this clonotype turned up a few times. This chain uses TRBV27 with TRBJ2-7; 10 bases align to TRBD1. V shed 6 bases and J 2 bases; nucleotides not matched to a gene: 1. Looked up from germline, CDR1 is MNHEY and CDR2 is SMNVEV (reference sequence). The length of the CDR3 is 13 residues. In DNA form, the CDR3 reads TGTGCCAGCAGGGGGACAGGGGCCTACGAGCAGTACTTC. Protein product: CASRGTGAYEQYF.

V usage is TRBV5-6 and J usage is TRBJ2-4; D possibly corresponds to TRBD2 (6 bases). Germline loops: CDR1 SGHDT, CDR2 YYEEEE. There are 16 residues in the CDR3. V lost 1 base to trimming and J lost 5 bases, with 16 bases between them. The CDR3 DNA is TGTGCCAGCAGCTTGTCCGGGGCGGGATTGCAAAACATTCAGTACTTC. Translating it yields CASSLSGAGLQNIQYF.

Ten or more counts support this clonotype. The chain carries TRBV10-3 and TRBJ2-5, with 8 nucleotides matching TRBD1. Germline V gene sequence: CDR1 ENHRY, CDR2 SYGVKD. The CDR3 consists of 16 residues. V shed 8 bases and J 1 base; nucleotides not matched to a gene: 12. The CDR3 reads CAIRTGQGITQETQYF. CDR3 sequence (DNA): TGTGCCATCCGAACCGGACAGGGAATAACCCAAGAGACCCAGTACTTC.

V is TRBV24-1 and J is TRBJ2-7; either TRBD1 or TRBD2 may supply D (5 bases each). CDR1 and CDR2 (germline): KGHDR, SFDVKD. This CDR3 comprises 15 residues. Trimming removed 5 bases from V and 0 bases from J, with 13 bases in between. CDR3 bases: TGTGCCACCAGTGTTGGGACGGGAAGCTCCTACGAGCAGTACTTC. The encoded protein is CATSVGTGSSYEQYF.

The rearrangement uses TRBV6-2 or TRBV6-3 and TRBJ2-1; D is undetermined. From germline, CDR1 is MNHEY and CDR2 SVGEGT. The CDR3 length is 14 residues. Trimming stripped 0 bases from V and 9 bases from J, with 12 bases between. CDR3 nucleotides: TGTGCCAGCAGTTACTCCCCACTGTGGGGTGAGCAGTTCTTC. Its protein product is CASSYSPLWGEQFF.

This chain links TRBV19 with TRBJ2-1; tentatively, D is TRBD1 or TRBD2 (5 bases each). This CDR3 has 14 amino acids. CDR1 and CDR2 (germline): LNHDA, SQIVND (reference sequence). V was clipped by 6 bases and J by 10 bases, with 19 bases between them. The CDR3 nucleotides are TGTGCCAGTAGGACATATCGAGGGACCGGCGAGCAGTTCTTC. Its protein product is CASRTYRGTGEQFF.

The chain is built from TRBV29-1 and TRBJ1-2; possible D gene TRBD1, 5 bases. The CDR3 has 13 residues. V gave up 0 bases and J gave up 6 bases, with 11 bases separating them. The germline V gene has CDR1 SQVTM and CDR2 ANQGSEA. This chain's CDR3 is CSVEDQGSNGYTF. CDR3 DNA sequence: TGCAGCGTTGAAGATCAGGGTTCAAATGGCTACACCTTC.

The chain is built from TRBV6-6 and TRBJ2-5, with D hard to call. The CDR3 contains 16 residues. Trimming pared 0 bases from V and 1 base from J, leaving 12 bases between. CDR1 is MNHNY and CDR2 is SVGAGI in the germline V gene (reference sequence). The CDR3 loop is CASSYSGGALQETQYF. The CDR3, as DNA: TGTGCCAGCAGTTACTCGGGTGGTGCGCTCCAAGAGACCCAGTACTTC.

This clonotype was counted only a few times. The rearrangement joins TRBV7-8 to TRBJ1-2; D unclear. CDR3 size: 15 residues. Germline V gene data show CDR1 as SGHVS and CDR2 as FQNEAQ. With 1 base removed from V and 6 bases from J, the gap between germline ends came to 15 bases. The CDR3 sequence is CASSLVGVRDNGYTF. The CDR3 DNA sequence: TGTGCCAGCAGCTTAGTCGGTGTAAGGGATAATGGCTACACCTTC.

The chain carries TRBV30 and TRBJ1-1; 7 bases are a match to TRBD1. The trim removed 3 bases at V and 6 bases at J, leaving 4 bases unmatched. The CDR3 sequence is 12 residues long. Germline V CDR1 and CDR2: GTSNPN, SVGIG (reference sequence). The CDR3 coding sequence is TGTGCCTGGAGAGAGGGGGCCGCTGAAGCTTTCTTT. Translating it yields CAWREGAAEAFF.

This clonotype was counted only a few times. The V call is TRBV23-1, the J call TRBJ2-7, with 7 bases matching TRBD2. TRBV23-1 is an ORF, with its function uncertain. The CDR3 is made up of 15 amino acids. V lost 0 bases, J lost 5 bases, and 7 bases stayed unmatched. CDR3 amino acids: CASSQSEAAGDEQYF. In DNA form, the CDR3 reads TGCGCCAGCAGTCAATCGGAGGCTGCGGGGGACGAGCAGTACTTC.

The V and J genes are TRBV19 and TRBJ1-1; D gene ambiguous. The germline V gene has CDR1 LNHDA and CDR2 SQIVND (reference sequence). The CDR3 is 11 residues long. With 8 bases removed from V and 4 bases from J, the gap between germline ends came to 8 bases. CDR3 coding DNA: TGTGCCAGTCTGAGGGCCACTGAAGCTTTCTTT. This codes for CASLRATEAFF.

The gene calls are TRBV2 and TRBJ2-5; D is unclear. The CDR3 loop spans 12 amino acids. Trimming left V 3 bases short and J 13 bases short, with 15 bases between. Germline assignment: CDR1 SNHLY and CDR2 FYNNEI. CDR3 nucleotides: TGTGCCAGCAGTGACATCCTCCCCGGACGGTACTTC. Translation gives CASSDILPGRYF.

This clonotype was seen a few times. The chain couples TRBV20-1 to TRBJ1-1; the D is unclear. Germline lookup yields CDR1 DFQATT and CDR2 SNEGSKA (reference sequence). The V and J ends lost 3 bases and 1 base respectively, with 12 bases between them. The length of the CDR3 is 14 residues. The CDR3 DNA sequence: TGCAGTGCTAGTGTGTTGGGCGGGAACACTGAAGCTTTCTTT. This gives the protein CSASVLGGNTEAFF.

This sequence joins TRBV7-2 and TRBJ2-3; unclear D gene. This CDR3 region has 18 residues. Per germline, CDR1 SGHTA and CDR2 FQGNSA. V was trimmed by 2 bases and J by 0 bases, leaving 18 bases between them. CDR3 bases: TGTGCCAGCAGCTTAAGGGTATCGGGCATCAGAAGCACAGATACGCAGTATTTT. It encodes CASSLRVSGIRSTDTQYF.

The gene calls are TRBV28 and TRBJ1-5; TRBD1 is a possible D gene (5 bases). The germline V and J ends were trimmed by 1 base and 6 bases, with 10 bases remaining between them. CDR3 length: 14 amino acids. Germline V gene lookup returns CDR1 MDHEN and CDR2 SYDVKM. The CDR3 DNA follows: TGTGCCAGCAGTTTATCGGGGGTGGCTCAGCCCCAGCATTTT. Its protein is CASSLSGVAQPQHF.

The chain has TRBV6-2 or TRBV6-3 and TRBJ1-2, with 10 bases aligning to TRBD1. The V and J ends lost 6 bases and 2 bases, in that order; junction bases with no gene match: 6. The CDR3 sequence is 15 residues long. CDR1 is MNHEY, CDR2 SVGEGT, per germline. CDR3: CASSPPGQGNYGYTF. The CDR3 DNA reads as TGTGCCAGCAGCCCCCCGGGACAGGGGAACTATGGCTACACCTTC.

In its sample, this clonotype was seen a few times. The CDR3: CASSSDGRGSYNEQFF. The DNA of the CDR3 is TGTGCCAGCAGCTCAGACGGGAGGGGCTCCTACAATGAGCAGTTCTTC. The gene calls are TRBV7-2 and TRBJ2-1; 8 positions match TRBD2. CDR3 length: 16 amino acids. V shed 4 bases, J shed 0 bases, and the junction held 5 bases outside the gene matches. The germline V gene has CDR1 SGHTA and CDR2 FQGNSA.

A few counts support this clonotype. This chain connects TRBV5-1 to TRBJ2-1, with 7 bases that match TRBD2. Germline lookup yields CDR1 SGHRS and CDR2 YFSETQ. This CDR3 has 16 amino acids. Germline trimming cut 2 bases from V and 7 bases from J; bases unmatched to any gene: 12. For the CDR3, the DNA is TGCGCCAGCAGCTTTCCCCTACCGGGAGGCAGAAATGAGCAGTTCTTC. Amino acid sequence: CASSFPLPGGRNEQFF.

This clonotype was seen a few times. This chain uses TRBV4-1 with TRBJ2-6, with D hard to call. The CDR3 consists of 15 residues. The V and J ends lost 2 bases and 0 bases respectively, with 5 bases between them. Germline V gene sequence: CDR1 MGHRA, CDR2 YSYEKL. CDR3 region: CASSQLYSGANVLTF. For the CDR3, the DNA is TGCGCCAGCAGCCAACTGTACTCTGGGGCCAACGTCCTGACTTTC.

This clonotype showed up just a few times. The rearrangement joins TRBV2 to TRBJ2-3; 9 nucleotides match TRBD2. The germline gives CDR1 SNHLY, CDR2 FYNNEI. The CDR3 totals 16 residues. V shed 6 bases, J shed 2 bases, and the junction held 9 bases outside the gene matches. Here the CDR3 reads CASRVLAGGITDTQYF. The CDR3 nucleotides read TGTGCCAGCAGGGTACTCGCGGGAGGGATCACAGATACGCAGTATTTT. Together with reference TRBV2 and TRBJ2-3, the CDR3 gives the full variable domain: EPEVTQTPSHQVTQMGQEVILRCVPISNHLYFYWYRQILGQKVEFLVSFYNNEISEKSEIFDDQFSVERPDGSNFTLKIRSTKLEDSAMYFCASRVLAGGITDTQYFGPGTRLTVL.